What follows are 16 T cell receptor beta chains derived from one specimen sequenced in a study of blood T cell repertoires in COVID-19 (dated by TCRdb to about 2020). The protocol used for the library was the immunoSEQ multiplex PCR assay. TCRdb took this table from immuneACCESS and kept in-frame rearrangements with V and J called. Such tables lack part of the clones; where checked against another copy, unresolved V genes explain under half of the gap, and the rest is unexplained. The table for this sample lists over 250,000 clones; approximately 91% of them were counted only once. The ten top clones hold less than 2.5% of the sample. Source material: peripheral blood. The origin of the receptors is a man aged 50 or older with acute or convalescent COVID-19.

The chain links TRBV6-5 to TRBJ2-2; D call uncertain. The V and J ends lost 2 bases and 6 bases respectively, with 4 bases between them. From germline, CDR1 is MNHEY and CDR2 SVGAGI. The CDR3 is 12 residues long. Here the CDR3 reads CASSYVSGELFF. DNA for the CDR3: TGTGCCAGCAGTTACGTATCCGGGGAGCTGTTTTTT.

The rearrangement joins TRBV7-8 to TRBJ1-1; TRBD1 matches at 9 bases. V was clipped by 3 bases and J by 5 bases; unmatched bases: 7. Germline lookup yields CDR1 SGHVS and CDR2 FQNEAQ. The CDR3 spans 15 residues. The CDR3 sequence is CASSFAGQGRTEAFF. The DNA of the CDR3 is TGTGCCAGCAGCTTCGCGGGACAGGGTCGGACTGAAGCTTTCTTT.

V and J are TRBV3-1 (or the pseudogene TRBV3-2) and TRBJ1-4; tentative D call: TRBD1 (5 bases). V was trimmed by 1 base and J by 10 bases, leaving 13 bases between them. This CDR3 has 14 residues. Germline CDR1 reads LGHDT; CDR2 reads YNNKEL (reference sequence). DNA of the CDR3: TGTGCCAGCAGCCAAGTGGGGGGATTCGTAAAACTGTTTTTT. Protein: CASSQVGGFVKLFF.

The genes are TRBV9 and TRBJ2-1; D is possibly TRBD2 (5 bases). V was clipped by 0 bases and J by 10 bases, with 17 bases between them. This CDR3 contains 15 residues. Germline V lookup: CDR1 SGDLS, CDR2 YYNGEE. The CDR3 loop is CASSVGGPLVGEQFF. DNA for the CDR3: TGTGCCAGCAGCGTAGGCGGGCCGTTGGTCGGGGAGCAGTTCTTC.

The chain joins TRBV5-6 to TRBJ1-4; D might be TRBD1 (5 bases). This CDR3 contains 14 residues. CDR1 is SGHDT, CDR2 YYEEEE, per germline. The V end was cut by 2 bases, the J end by 8 bases, with 13 bases between. The CDR3 sequence: CASSFGTGGEKLFF. Here the CDR3 DNA reads TGTGCCAGCAGCTTTGGGACGGGAGGGGAAAAACTGTTTTTT.

The chain links TRBV18 to TRBJ2-7; D gene ambiguous. V lost 6 bases and J 0 bases, leaving 6 bases between the germline ends. The germline CDR1 and CDR2 sequences are KGHSH and LQKENI. This CDR3 is built from 12 residues. CDR3: CASSIPSYEQYF. The CDR3, as DNA: TGTGCCAGCTCCATCCCCTCCTACGAGCAGTACTTC.

The chain recombines TRBV12-3 or TRBV12-4 with TRBJ2-1; 7 bases line up with TRBD1. This CDR3 has 12 amino acids. With V trimmed by 6 bases and J by 6 bases, 2 bases remained unmatched. As DNA, the CDR3 is TGTGCCAGCAGGGGGACAGTCAATGAGCAGTTCTTC. It specifies CASRGTVNEQFF.

The rearrangement uses TRBV6-5 and TRBJ2-3; the match to TRBD2 covers 8 bases. Trimming took 5 bases from V and 1 from J; bases not matched to a gene: 5. The CDR3 length is 15 residues. Germline CDR1 is MNHEY and CDR2 is SVGAGI. The CDR3 DNA sequence: TGTGCCAGCAGTCCGGGGGGGCCTGGCACAGATACGCAGTATTTT. It yields the protein CASSPGGPGTDTQYF.

This clone came up a few times. The V call is TRBV7-9, the J call TRBJ2-3, with a possible D match to TRBD2 (6 bases). Germline CDR1 SEHNR, CDR2 FQNEAQ (reference sequence). CDR3 length: 16 amino acids. V lost 5 bases to trimming and J lost 3 bases, with 18 bases between them. CDR3 region: CASSPPGRGSTDTQYF. The CDR3 DNA reads TGTGCCAGCAGCCCCCCCGGGCGGGGTTCTACAGATACGCAGTATTTT.

The chain has TRBV25-1 and TRBJ2-7; the match to TRBD1 covers 7 bases. The V segment lost 6 bases and the J segment 0 bases; nucleotides outside the gene matches: 8. Germline-derived CDR1 and CDR2 are MGHDK and SYGVNS. The length of the CDR3 is 15 residues. CDR3 amino acids: CASSDDRAFSYEQYF. In nucleotides, the CDR3 is TGTGCCAGCAGCGACGACAGGGCCTTCTCCTACGAGCAGTACTTC.

The chain carries TRBV5-1 and TRBJ1-1, with D hard to call. The V gene lost 5 bases and the J gene lost 1 base, with 12 bases spanning the gap. The CDR3 length is 14 residues. The germline CDR1 and CDR2 sequences are SGHRS and YFSETQ. As DNA, the CDR3 is TGCGCCAGCAGTCCTCGGAGGGCGAACACTGAAGCTTTCTTT. Its protein is CASSPRRANTEAFF.

The rearrangement joins TRBV6-5 to TRBJ2-7; 9 positions agree with TRBD1. The V and J ends lost 6 bases and 2 bases, in that order; junction bases with no gene match: 8. The CDR3 is 15 amino acids. CDR1 and CDR2 (germline): MNHEY, SVGAGI. The CDR3 loop reads CASRYPQGATYEQYF. CDR3 nucleotides: TGTGCCAGCAGGTACCCACAGGGGGCTACCTACGAGCAGTACTTC.

The J gene is TRBJ1-6, the V gene TRBV27; no clear D gene. Germline CDR1 is MNHEY and CDR2 is SMNVEV (reference sequence). V lost 6 bases, J lost 10 bases, and 13 bases lay in between. The CDR3 runs to 13 residues. CDR3 loop: CASSSIGNSPLHF. CDR3 coding DNA: TGTGCCAGCAGCTCCATCGGGAACTCACCCCTCCACTTT.

This clone was seen a few times. The gene calls are TRBV27 and TRBJ2-5, with TRBD2 identical over 10 bases. The J segment lost 5 bases and the V segment lost 6 bases, leaving 12 bases of the junction unmatched. This CDR3 is 16 amino acids long. Looked up from germline, CDR1 is MNHEY and CDR2 is SMNVEV (reference sequence). CDR3 in amino acids: CASRINLAGVGETQYF. CDR3 in DNA: TGTGCCAGCAGAATAAATCTAGCGGGGGTCGGGGAGACCCAGTACTTC.

The V and J genes are TRBV7-3 and TRBJ2-7; D perhaps matches TRBD2 (5 bases). The germline V and J ends were trimmed by 5 bases and 7 bases, with 18 bases remaining between them. The CDR3 covers 14 residues. Germline V CDR1 and CDR2: SGHTA, FQGTGA. The CDR3 bases are TGTGCCAGCAGCCGAACATCTGGGTCGGGGGAGCAGTACTTC. This gives the protein CASSRTSGSGEQYF.

The chain joins TRBV19 to TRBJ1-1; D perhaps matches TRBD1 (6 bases). Germline V gives CDR1 LNHDA, CDR2 SQIVND (reference sequence). The CDR3 loop spans 15 amino acids. The V end lost 5 bases, the J end lost 8 bases, and 21 bases lay between the germline ends. This chain's CDR3 is CASSPLDRIGAEAFF. CDR3 sequence (DNA): TGTGCCAGTAGTCCCCTCGACAGGATCGGAGCAGAAGCTTTCTTT.